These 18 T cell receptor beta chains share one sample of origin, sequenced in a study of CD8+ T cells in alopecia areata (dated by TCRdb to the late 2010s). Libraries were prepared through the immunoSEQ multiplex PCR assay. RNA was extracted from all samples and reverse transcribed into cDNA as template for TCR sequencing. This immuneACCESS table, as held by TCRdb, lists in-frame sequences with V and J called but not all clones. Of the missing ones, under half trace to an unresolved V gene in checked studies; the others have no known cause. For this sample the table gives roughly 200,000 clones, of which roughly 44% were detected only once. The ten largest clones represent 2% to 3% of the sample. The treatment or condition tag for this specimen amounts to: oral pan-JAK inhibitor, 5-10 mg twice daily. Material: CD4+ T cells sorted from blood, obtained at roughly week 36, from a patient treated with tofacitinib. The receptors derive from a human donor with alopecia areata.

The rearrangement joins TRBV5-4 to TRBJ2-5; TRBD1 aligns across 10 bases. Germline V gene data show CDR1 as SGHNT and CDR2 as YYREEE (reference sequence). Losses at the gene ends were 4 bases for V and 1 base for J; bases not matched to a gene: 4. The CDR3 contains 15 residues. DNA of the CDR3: TGTGCCAGCAGCAGGGACAGGGGTTTCCAAGAGACCCAGTACTTC. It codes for CASSRDRGFQETQYF.

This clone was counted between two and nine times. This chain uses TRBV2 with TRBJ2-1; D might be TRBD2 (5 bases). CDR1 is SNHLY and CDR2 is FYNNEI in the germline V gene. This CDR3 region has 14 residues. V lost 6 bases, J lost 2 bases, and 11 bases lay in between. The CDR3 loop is CASRETNAYNEQFF. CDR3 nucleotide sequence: TGTGCCAGCAGGGAGACTAACGCCTACAATGAGCAGTTCTTC.

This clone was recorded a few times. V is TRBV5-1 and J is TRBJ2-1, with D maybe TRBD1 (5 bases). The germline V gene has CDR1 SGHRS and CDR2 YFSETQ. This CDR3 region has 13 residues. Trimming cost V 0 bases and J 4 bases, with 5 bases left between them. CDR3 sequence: CASSLGQYNEQFF. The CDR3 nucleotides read TGCGCCAGCAGCTTGGGACAGTACAATGAGCAGTTCTTC.

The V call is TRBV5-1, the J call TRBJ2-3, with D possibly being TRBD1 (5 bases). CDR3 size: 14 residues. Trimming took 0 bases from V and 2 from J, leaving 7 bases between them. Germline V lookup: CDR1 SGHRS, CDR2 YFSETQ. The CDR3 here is CASSLGQPTDTQYF. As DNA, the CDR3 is TGCGCCAGCAGCTTGGGACAGCCCACAGATACGCAGTATTTT. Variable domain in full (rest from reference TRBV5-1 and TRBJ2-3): KAGVTQTPRYLIKTRGQQVTLSCSPISGHRSVSWYQQTPGQGLQFLFEYFSETQRNKGNFPGRFSGRQFSNSRSEMNVSTLELGDSALYLCASSLGQPTDTQYFGPGTRLTVL.

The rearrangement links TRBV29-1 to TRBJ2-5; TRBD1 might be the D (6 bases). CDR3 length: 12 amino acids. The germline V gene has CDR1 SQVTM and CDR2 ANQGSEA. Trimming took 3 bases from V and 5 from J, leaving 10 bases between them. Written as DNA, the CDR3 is TGCAGCGTTGACAGGCAGGGGGAGACCCAGTACTTC. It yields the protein CSVDRQGETQYF.

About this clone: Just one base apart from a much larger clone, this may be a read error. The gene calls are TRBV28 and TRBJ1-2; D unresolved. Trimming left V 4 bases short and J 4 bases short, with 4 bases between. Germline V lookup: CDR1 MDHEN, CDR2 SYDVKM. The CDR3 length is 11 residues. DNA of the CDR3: TGTGCCAGCAGTTCCCGCTATGGCTACACCTTC. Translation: CASSSRYGYTF.

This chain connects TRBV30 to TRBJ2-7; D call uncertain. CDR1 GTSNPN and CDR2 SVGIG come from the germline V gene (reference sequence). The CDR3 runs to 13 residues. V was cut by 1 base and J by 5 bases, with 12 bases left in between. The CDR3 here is CAWSEGYRDEQYF. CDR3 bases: TGTGCCTGGAGTGAAGGGTACCGGGACGAGCAGTACTTC. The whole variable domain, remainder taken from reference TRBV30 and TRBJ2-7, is SQTIHQWPATLVQPVGSPLSLECTVEGTSNPNLYWYRQAAGRGLQLLFYSVGIGQISSEVPQNLSASRPQDRQFILSSKKLLLSDSGFYLCAWSEGYRDEQYFGPGTRLTVT.

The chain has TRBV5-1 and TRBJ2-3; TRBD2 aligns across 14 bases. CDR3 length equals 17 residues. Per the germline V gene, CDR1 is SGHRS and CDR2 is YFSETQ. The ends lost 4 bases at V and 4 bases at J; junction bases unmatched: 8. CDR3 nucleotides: TGCGCCAGCAGCCCGACTAGCGGGAGGGCCCGGGCAGATACGCAGTATTTT. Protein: CASSPTSGRARADTQYF. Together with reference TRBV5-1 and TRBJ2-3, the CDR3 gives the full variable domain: KAGVTQTPRYLIKTRGQQVTLSCSPISGHRSVSWYQQTPGQGLQFLFEYFSETQRNKGNFPGRFSGRQFSNSRSEMNVSTLELGDSALYLCASSPTSGRARADTQYFGPGTRLTVL.

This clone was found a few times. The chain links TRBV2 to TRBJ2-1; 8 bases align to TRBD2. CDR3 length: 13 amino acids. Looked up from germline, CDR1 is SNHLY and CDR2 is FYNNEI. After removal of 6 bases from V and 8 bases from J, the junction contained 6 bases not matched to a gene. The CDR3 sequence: CASRTTGGDEQFF. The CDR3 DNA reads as TGTGCCAGCAGAACGACGGGGGGGGATGAGCAGTTCTTC.

The CDR3 loop reads CASSRGTTSGSTDTQYF. CDR3 nucleotide sequence: TGTGCCAGTAGTAGAGGCACGACTAGCGGGAGCACAGATACGCAGTATTTT. The gene calls are TRBV19 and TRBJ2-3; 10 bases match TRBD2. The length of the CDR3 is 17 residues. Trimming cost V 4 bases and J 0 bases; bases outside gene matches: 7. The germline CDR1 and CDR2 sequences are LNHDA and SQIVND (reference sequence).

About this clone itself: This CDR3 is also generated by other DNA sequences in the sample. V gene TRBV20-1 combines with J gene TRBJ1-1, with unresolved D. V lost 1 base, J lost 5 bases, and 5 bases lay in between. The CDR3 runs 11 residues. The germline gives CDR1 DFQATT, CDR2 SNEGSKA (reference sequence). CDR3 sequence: CSARGGTEAFF. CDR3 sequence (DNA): TGCAGTGCTAGAGGCGGTACTGAAGCTTTCTTT.

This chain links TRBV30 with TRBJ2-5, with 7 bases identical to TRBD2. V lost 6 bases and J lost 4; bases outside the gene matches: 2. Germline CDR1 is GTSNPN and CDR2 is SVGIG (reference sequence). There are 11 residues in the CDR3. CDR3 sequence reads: CACSGGETQYF. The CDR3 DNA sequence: TGTGCCTGTTCGGGGGGAGAGACCCAGTACTTC.

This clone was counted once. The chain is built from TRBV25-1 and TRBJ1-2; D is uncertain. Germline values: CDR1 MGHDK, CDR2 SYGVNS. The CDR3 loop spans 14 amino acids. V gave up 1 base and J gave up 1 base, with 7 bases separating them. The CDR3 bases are TGTGCCAGCAGTGAATGGGTCTTTAACTATGGCTACACCTTC. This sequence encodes CASSEWVFNYGYTF.

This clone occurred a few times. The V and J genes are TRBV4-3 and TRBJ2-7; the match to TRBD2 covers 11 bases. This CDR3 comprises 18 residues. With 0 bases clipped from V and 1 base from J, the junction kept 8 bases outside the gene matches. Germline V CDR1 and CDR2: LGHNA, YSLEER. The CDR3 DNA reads TGCGCCAGCAGCCAAGATCGTAGCGGGAGGGGATCGTCCTACGAGCAGTACTTC. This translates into CASSQDRSGRGSSYEQYF.

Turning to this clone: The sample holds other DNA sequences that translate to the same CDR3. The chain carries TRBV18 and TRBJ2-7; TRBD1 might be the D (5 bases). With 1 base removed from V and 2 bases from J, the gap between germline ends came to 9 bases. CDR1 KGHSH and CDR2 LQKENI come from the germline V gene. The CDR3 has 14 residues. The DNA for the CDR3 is TGTGCCAGCTCACCACAACAGGCGACCTACGAGCAGTACTTC. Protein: CASSPQQATYEQYF.

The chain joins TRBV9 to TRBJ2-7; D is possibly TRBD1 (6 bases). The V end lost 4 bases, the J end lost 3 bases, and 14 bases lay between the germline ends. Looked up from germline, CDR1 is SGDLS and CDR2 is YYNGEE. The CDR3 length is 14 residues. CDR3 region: CASSPRDTNYEQYF. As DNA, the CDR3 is TGTGCCAGCAGCCCACGGGACACCAACTACGAGCAGTACTTC.

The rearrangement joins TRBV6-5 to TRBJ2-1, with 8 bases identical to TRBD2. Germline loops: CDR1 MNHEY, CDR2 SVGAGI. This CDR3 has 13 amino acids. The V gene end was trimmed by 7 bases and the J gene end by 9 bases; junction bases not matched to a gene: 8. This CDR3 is CASTKPGTSEQFF. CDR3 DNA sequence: TGTGCCAGCACCAAACCCGGGACTAGTGAGCAGTTCTTC.

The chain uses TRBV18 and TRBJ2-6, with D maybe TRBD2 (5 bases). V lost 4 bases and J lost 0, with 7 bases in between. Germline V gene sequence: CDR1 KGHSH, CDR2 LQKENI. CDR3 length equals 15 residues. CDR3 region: CASSQSGSGANVLTF. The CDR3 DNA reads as TGTGCCAGCTCACAAAGCGGCTCTGGGGCCAACGTCCTGACTTTC.